The clone carrying this T cell receptor beta chain was detected many times. The sample comes from a study of blood T cells in healthy people across ages. Sample-barcoded 5' priming and a J-beta primer mix drove a second PCR of roughly 6 to 12 cycles. The study obtained at least 2.5 million CDR3-containing paired-end reads from every sample. MiXCR was run by TCRdb on the 5' RACE reads, yielding one entry per CDR3 protein. The table shows 550,000 to 650,000 distinct CDR3 sequences, with 25% to 30% occurring only once. This TCR came from a woman over 75 in good health. The specimen was blood.

In nucleotides, the CDR3 is TGTGCCAGCATGGGCCGGGGCAATCAGCCCCAGCATTTT. Its protein product is CASMGRGNQPQHF. V and J are TRBV12-3 or TRBV12-4 and TRBJ1-5, with D uncertain. Trimming stripped 7 bases from V and 2 bases from J, with 9 bases between. The CDR3 covers 13 residues.